These 21 T cell receptor beta chains share one sample of origin, sequenced in a study of T cell changes during pregnancy in multiple sclerosis. Measured with immunoSEQ multiplex PCR; TCRdb has only the in-frame clones, and not every one. The sample holds tens of thousands of clones, roughly 87% seen once. The input for sequencing was peripheral blood, taken in the first trimester of pregnancy. The source of these receptors is a female donor with multiple sclerosis, enrolled in a pregnancy study.

The chain uses TRBV7-7 and TRBJ1-4; D gene unclear. CDR1 and CDR2 (germline): SSHAT, FNYEAQ (reference sequence). V lost 4 bases, J lost 8 bases, and 11 bases lay in between. This CDR3 has 13 amino acids. The CDR3 bases are TGTGCCAGCAGCTCAGCCTTCGGGGAAAAACTGTTTTTT. It specifies CASSSAFGEKLFF.

The CDR3 loop is CATEHHTDTQYF. CDR3 DNA: TGCGCCACCGAACATCACACAGATACGCAGTATTTT. V is TRBV23-1 and J is TRBJ2-3; D is unresolved. TRBV23-1 is designated an ORF whose function remains uncertain. The CDR3 consists of 12 residues. V gave up 10 bases and J gave up 2 bases, with 10 bases separating them.

The chain employs TRBV11-1 and TRBJ2-7; 12 bases are shared with TRBD2. V dropped 3 bases and J dropped 5; count of bases not matched to a gene: 5. The V gene's germline CDR1 is SGHAT and CDR2 FQDESV (reference sequence). The CDR3 covers 15 residues. CDR3 sequence (DNA): TGTGCCAGCAGCTTCCCTAGCGGGAGGGCCCACGAGCAGTACTTC. This translates into CASSFPSGRAHEQYF.

The rearrangement uses TRBV6-1 and TRBJ2-5; maybe TRBD2 (7 bases). CDR3 size: 14 residues. V dropped 6 bases and J dropped 4 bases, with 15 bases sitting between them. Germline lookup yields CDR1 MNHNS and CDR2 SASEGT. The CDR3 DNA sequence: TGTGCCAGCAGACCTCAGGGGAGGGCAGAGACCCAGTACTTC. Protein: CASRPQGRAETQYF.

V gene TRBV30 combines with J gene TRBJ1-5, with TRBD1 matching 9 bases. Germline CDR1 is GTSNPN and CDR2 is SVGIG (reference sequence). This CDR3 has 15 residues. J lost 4 bases, V lost 4 bases, and 8 bases had no gene match. The CDR3 here is CAWTAGTGLNQPQHF. For the CDR3, the DNA is TGTGCCTGGACCGCCGGGACAGGGCTAAATCAGCCCCAGCATTTT.

V and J are TRBV21-1 and TRBJ2-5; the D segment call TRBD1 is taken from the table without a DNA check. TRBV21-1 is a pseudogene locus. This CDR3 contains 24 residues. CDR3 sequence reads: CASSKTITPDPRIQGSRVQETQYF. The CDR3 nucleotides read TGTGCCAGCAGCAAAACAATCACACCCGACCCGAGAATACAGGGGTCGAGGGTCCAAGAGACCCAGTACTTC.

V is TRBV30 and J is TRBJ1-1, with unresolved D. This CDR3 comprises 12 residues. Germline V gene data show CDR1 as GTSNPN and CDR2 as SVGIG (reference sequence). V lost 2 bases, J lost 0 bases, and 4 bases lay in between. CDR3 coding DNA: TGTGCCTGGAGTCCCTTGAACACTGAAGCTTTCTTT. Amino acids: CAWSPLNTEAFF.

The table lists this clone with a few counts. V and J are TRBV13 and TRBJ2-7, with D possibly matching TRBD2 (6 bases). V was clipped by 5 bases and J by 2 bases, with 16 bases between them. CDR1 and CDR2 from the germline V gene are PRHDT and FYEKMQ (reference sequence). The CDR3 runs to 15 residues. The CDR3 protein is CASSPSRGNTYEQYF. The CDR3 DNA reads as TGTGCCAGCAGCCCTTCCCGCGGGAACACCTACGAGCAGTACTTC. Variable domain in full (rest from reference TRBV13 and TRBJ2-7): AAGVIQSPRHLIKEKRETATLKCYPIPRHDTVYWYQQGPGQDPQFLISFYEKMQSDKGSIPDRFSAQQFSDYHSELNMSSLELGDSALYFCASSPSRGNTYEQYFGPGTRLTVT.

This clone was counted a single time. The chain links TRBV9 to TRBJ2-7; the match to TRBD2 covers 9 bases. Germline V gene sequence: CDR1 SGDLS, CDR2 YYNGEE. The CDR3 is 16 residues long. V shed 0 bases, J shed 6 bases, and the junction held 10 bases outside the gene matches. In DNA, the CDR3 is TGTGCCAGCAGCGTAGAGATAGCGGGAGCCCAAGCCGAGCAGTACTTC. Its protein product is CASSVEIAGAQAEQYF.

This clone counts as medium-sized. The V and J genes are TRBV6-4 and TRBJ2-2; TRBD2 agrees at 7 bases. Germline V gene data show CDR1 as MRHNA and CDR2 as SNTAGT. The CDR3 is made up of 16 amino acids. The V segment lost 2 bases and the J segment 5 bases; nucleotides outside the gene matches: 8. The CDR3 loop reads CASSDSQRGLTGELFF. For the CDR3, the DNA is TGTGCCAGCAGTGACAGTCAGCGGGGACTAACCGGGGAGCTGTTTTTT.

This chain connects TRBV19 to TRBJ2-3, with D possibly TRBD1 on 5 matching bases. Trimming removed 9 bases at V and 0 bases at J, with 13 bases between. This CDR3 comprises 14 residues. Germline V gene sequence: CDR1 LNHDA, CDR2 SQIVND (reference sequence). The CDR3 DNA is TGTGCCAGCCACATGGGGCCAAGCACAGATACGCAGTATTTT. Translation: CASHMGPSTDTQYF.

J is TRBJ1-2 and V is TRBV2; 9 positions agree with TRBD1. This CDR3 is built from 16 residues. Germline V gene lookup returns CDR1 SNHLY and CDR2 FYNNEI. V gave up 0 bases and J gave up 5 bases; unmatched junction bases: 7. CDR3: CASSEAPRTGVYGYTF. The CDR3 DNA reads TGTGCCAGCAGTGAAGCTCCCCGGACAGGGGTTTATGGCTACACCTTC.

The chain recombines TRBV5-1 with TRBJ2-1, with TRBD2 matching over 8 bases. Germline values: CDR1 SGHRS, CDR2 YFSETQ. With 4 bases clipped from V and 0 bases from J, the junction kept 6 bases outside the gene matches. The CDR3 spans 16 residues. CDR3 protein: CASSITSGGSYNEQFF. CDR3 sequence (DNA): TGCGCCAGCAGCATTACTAGCGGAGGCTCCTACAATGAGCAGTTCTTC. Combining the CDR3 with reference TRBV5-1 and TRBJ2-1 gives the whole variable domain KAGVTQTPRYLIKTRGQQVTLSCSPISGHRSVSWYQQTPGQGLQFLFEYFSETQRNKGNFPGRFSGRQFSNSRSEMNVSTLELGDSALYLCASSITSGGSYNEQFFGPGTRLTVL.

As for this clone: With a much larger clone just one base away, this may be a read error. The chain employs TRBV6-4 and TRBJ2-1, with 10 nucleotides matching TRBD2. This CDR3 contains 15 residues. The trim removed 2 bases at V and 3 bases at J, leaving 1 base unmatched. From germline, CDR1 is MRHNA and CDR2 SNTAGT. Here the CDR3 reads CASSDGTSDYNEQFF. Here the CDR3 DNA reads TGTGCCAGCAGTGACGGGACTAGCGACTACAATGAGCAGTTCTTC.

This chain joins TRBV6-5 and TRBJ2-1; D is possibly TRBD1 (6 bases). The CDR3 runs to 13 residues. Germline CDR1 and CDR2: MNHEY and SVGAGI. V was trimmed by 7 bases and J by 4 bases, leaving 11 bases between them. In DNA, the CDR3 is TGTGCCAGCACCAAAGGGGGTTACAATGAGCAGTTCTTC. Protein product: CASTKGGYNEQFF.

The rearrangement uses TRBV6-5 and TRBJ1-2; maybe TRBD1 (6 bases). V was clipped by 4 bases and J by 1 base, with 13 bases between them. The CDR3 extends over 15 amino acids. Germline loops: CDR1 MNHEY, CDR2 SVGAGI. In DNA form, the CDR3 reads TGTGCCAGCAGTTCCCCGGGACAACGTAACTATGGCTACACCTTC. This sequence encodes CASSSPGQRNYGYTF.

The rearrangement uses TRBV6-1 and TRBJ2-1, with 7 nucleotides matching TRBD2. V trimming: 3 bases; J trimming: 5 bases; junction bases outside the gene matches: 13. The length of the CDR3 is 17 residues. Germline V lookup: CDR1 MNHNS, CDR2 SASEGT. CDR3 nucleotide sequence: TGTGCCAGCAGTGACTTACTAGCGCCGGTGAGAAACAATGAGCAGTTCTTC. It encodes CASSDLLAPVRNNEQFF.

V usage is TRBV5-8 and J usage is TRBJ1-3; D is perhaps TRBD1 (6 bases). V was pared by 4 bases and J by 3 bases, with 11 bases between. This CDR3 is built from 14 residues. Germline CDR1 is SGHTS and CDR2 is YDEGEE. The CDR3 coding sequence is TGTGCCAGCAGCCAGGGGCTTTATGGAAACACCATATATTTT. Its translation is CASSQGLYGNTIYF.

The chain employs TRBV5-6 and TRBJ2-5, with 10 bases fitting TRBD1. After removal of 3 bases from V and 5 bases from J, the junction contained 10 bases not matched to a gene. CDR1 is SGHDT and CDR2 is YYEEEE in the germline V gene. The CDR3 consists of 16 residues. Here the CDR3 reads CASSSASDRGGETQYF. The CDR3 nucleotides read TGTGCCAGCAGCTCGGCCTCGGACAGGGGGGGTGAGACCCAGTACTTC.

The CDR3 DNA reads TGTGCCAGCAGCTATTCTTCCGGGGCCAACGTCCTGACTTTC. It specifies CASSYSSGANVLTF. The rearrangement joins TRBV5-4 to TRBJ2-6; D is unclear. Germline CDR1 and CDR2: SGHNT and YYREEE (reference sequence). The V gene lost 3 bases and the J gene lost 4 bases, with 8 bases spanning the gap. There are 14 residues in the CDR3. Filled out from reference TRBV5-4 and TRBJ2-6, the complete variable domain reads ETGVTQSPTHLIKTRGQQVTLRCSSQSGHNTVSWYQQALGQGPQFIFQYYREEENGRGNFPPRFSGLQFPNYSSELNVNALELDDSALYLCASSYSSGANVLTFGAGSRLTVL.

This chain joins TRBV2 and TRBJ1-5; D remains unclear. V dropped 7 bases and J dropped 10 bases, with 20 bases sitting between them. Germline CDR1 SNHLY, CDR2 FYNNEI. The length of the CDR3 is 14 residues. CDR3 residues: CASNPGYSQEPQHF. The CDR3 nucleotides are TGTGCCAGCAACCCTGGCTACAGCCAGGAACCCCAGCATTTT.